The next 29 T cell receptor beta chains were all read from a single sample in a study of shared clonotypes between healthy human individuals. The method was immunoSEQ multiplex PCR; TCRdb's version includes in-frame clones alone and lacks a portion of them. Of about 2.1 million clones in the sample, 80% to 95% were seen once. Naive CD8 cells lacked CD45RO and underwent positive selection for CCR7, leaving out terminally differentiated effector memory CD45RA+ cells. Material: naive CD8+ T cells from PBMCs. Receptor source: a man aged 18 to 30 in good health. Some clones in this sample may be carry-over from other donors' samples.

This chain uses TRBV4-3 with TRBJ2-3; no reliable D call. Germline assignment: CDR1 LGHNA and CDR2 YSLEER. The CDR3 consists of 16 residues. Trimming shortened V by 4 bases and J by 1 base, and 15 bases separated the two germline ends. The CDR3: CASSPSGSWCTDTQYF. The CDR3 nucleotides read TGCGCCAGCAGCCCCTCGGGCTCCTGGTGCACAGATACGCAGTATTTT.

This rearrangement joins TRBV5-1 to TRBJ2-5; possible D gene TRBD1, 6 bases. This CDR3 is 13 amino acids long. V lost 6 bases and J 3 bases, leaving 12 bases between the germline ends. CDR1 and CDR2 (germline): SGHRS, YFSETQ. The chain's CDR3 is CASTQGFEETQYF. As DNA, the CDR3 is TGCGCCAGCACGCAGGGGTTTGAAGAGACCCAGTACTTC.

The chain joins TRBV11-3 to TRBJ2-7; 7 bases map to TRBD1. V lost 2 bases and J lost 4; bases outside the gene matches: 2. There are 13 residues in the CDR3. Germline values: CDR1 SGHNT, CDR2 YENEEA. For the CDR3, the DNA is TGTGCCAGCAGCTTACGGGACAGATACGAGCAGTACTTC. It translates to CASSLRDRYEQYF.

The chain couples TRBV7-2 to TRBJ2-2, with D possibly being TRBD2 (6 bases). Trimming left V 5 bases short and J 7 bases short, with 20 bases between. Germline-derived CDR1 and CDR2 are SGHTA and FQGNSA. The CDR3 has 16 amino acids. CDR3: CASSPYWDSLVGELFF. The CDR3 nucleotides are TGTGCCAGCAGCCCCTACTGGGACTCTCTGGTCGGGGAGCTGTTTTTT.

This chain connects TRBV4-2 to TRBJ2-3, with 10 bases matching TRBD2. The CDR3 sequence is 17 residues long. After removal of 0 bases from V and 4 bases from J, the junction contained 7 bases not matched to a gene. Germline V lookup: CDR1 LGHNA, CDR2 YNFKEQ. Here the CDR3 DNA reads TGTGCCAGCAGCCAAGACCCCCTAGCGGGAGCTTCAGATACGCAGTATTTT. Protein: CASSQDPLAGASDTQYF.

About this clone itself: This specimen includes other DNA sequences encoding the same CDR3. CDR3 DNA sequence: TGTGCCAGCAGCTTGGCAGCTACCTACGAGCAGTACTTC. Translating gives CASSLAATYEQYF. The chain is built from TRBV11-2 and TRBJ2-7; D gene uncertain. Germline-derived CDR1 and CDR2 are SGHAT and FQNNGV. Trimming took off 3 bases at V and 2 bases at J, with 8 bases between the two ends. CDR3 size: 13 residues.

The CDR3: CASSIVSGLTEAFF. The CDR3 DNA reads TGTGCCAGTAGTATTGTCTCGGGACTCACTGAAGCTTTCTTT. The gene calls are TRBV19 and TRBJ1-1; D possibly corresponds to TRBD1 (5 bases). This CDR3 region has 14 residues. Trimming cost V 3 bases and J 4 bases, with 12 bases left between them. Germline loops: CDR1 LNHDA, CDR2 SQIVND (reference sequence).

V usage is TRBV9 and J usage is TRBJ2-1; TRBD1 is a possible D gene (5 bases). Germline V gives CDR1 SGDLS, CDR2 YYNGEE. The CDR3 has 15 amino acids. The V gene lost 4 bases and the J gene lost 0 bases, with 11 bases spanning the gap. The CDR3 sequence is CASSPKGYSYNEQFF. CDR3 bases: TGTGCCAGCAGCCCCAAGGGGTACTCCTACAATGAGCAGTTCTTC.

The chain carries TRBV5-4 and TRBJ2-7; 7 nucleotides line up with TRBD2. The ends lost 3 bases at V and 0 bases at J; junction bases unmatched: 9. The length of the CDR3 is 16 residues. Germline V gene sequence: CDR1 SGHNT, CDR2 YYREEE (reference sequence). CDR3 sequence reads: CASSSRGSGRSYEQYF. For the CDR3, the DNA is TGTGCCAGCAGCTCCCGGGGTAGCGGGCGCTCCTACGAGCAGTACTTC. Full variable domain (rest looked up from reference TRBV5-4 and TRBJ2-7): ETGVTQSPTHLIKTRGQQVTLRCSSQSGHNTVSWYQQALGQGPQFIFQYYREEENGRGNFPPRFSGLQFPNYSSELNVNALELDDSALYLCASSSRGSGRSYEQYFGPGTRLTVT.

The chain joins TRBV15 to TRBJ2-1; tentatively, D is TRBD2 (7 bases). The CDR3 totals 14 residues. Germline CDR1 reads LNHNV; CDR2 reads YYDKDF (reference sequence). V lost 0 bases to trimming and J lost 7 bases, with 10 bases between them. The CDR3 loop is CATSRDEGGNEQFF. In DNA, the CDR3 is TGTGCCACCAGCAGAGATGAGGGGGGGAATGAGCAGTTCTTC.

The V and J genes are TRBV2 and TRBJ2-2; D is uncertain. Trimming pared 2 bases from V and 4 bases from J, leaving 14 bases between. CDR3 length equals 16 residues. Per the germline V gene, CDR1 is SNHLY and CDR2 is FYNNEI. The DNA of the CDR3 is TGTGCCAGCAGTGAAATAGCTAGGTCGGTCACCGGGGAGCTGTTTTTT. This codes for CASSEIARSVTGELFF.

The chain is built from TRBV7-3 and TRBJ2-1; D is possibly TRBD2 (5 bases). With 3 bases removed from V and 1 base from J, the gap between germline ends came to 13 bases. Germline V CDR1 and CDR2: SGHTA, FQGTGA. The CDR3 length is 16 residues. This CDR3 reads CASSLMGVGSYNEQFF. The DNA for the CDR3 is TGTGCCAGCAGCTTGATGGGAGTAGGTTCCTACAATGAGCAGTTCTTC. Filled out from reference TRBV7-3 and TRBJ2-1, the complete variable domain reads GAGVSQTPSNKVTEKGKYVELRCDPISGHTALYWYRQSLGQGPEFLIYFQGTGAADDSGLPNDRFFAVRPEGSVSTLKIQRTERGDSAVYLCASSLMGVGSYNEQFFGPGTRLTVL.

The V call is TRBV28, the J call TRBJ2-7; D remains ambiguous. Germline values: CDR1 MDHEN, CDR2 SYDVKM. The ends were cut back, 3 bases at V and 5 bases at J, with 20 bases in the middle. The CDR3 has 16 amino acids. The CDR3 region is CASSLQRGRWSDEQYF. The CDR3, as DNA: TGTGCCAGCAGTTTGCAGCGCGGCAGGTGGTCGGACGAGCAGTACTTC.

This chain links TRBV30 with TRBJ1-2; 8 nucleotides align to TRBD1. In germline, CDR1 is GTSNPN, CDR2 SVGIG (reference sequence). The length of the CDR3 is 15 residues. V shed 0 bases, J shed 4 bases, and the junction held 7 bases outside the gene matches. The CDR3, as DNA: TGTGCCTGGAGTGTACGAGGGGACAGGATCTATGGCTACACCTTC. It codes for CAWSVRGDRIYGYTF. Combining the CDR3 with reference TRBV30 and TRBJ1-2 gives the whole variable domain SQTIHQWPATLVQPVGSPLSLECTVEGTSNPNLYWYRQAAGRGLQLLFYSVGIGQISSEVPQNLSASRPQDRQFILSSKKLLLSDSGFYLCAWSVRGDRIYGYTFGSGTRLTVV.

To note about this clone: One end of the junction does not line up with germline, which may come from a read error. The rearrangement links TRBV5-5 to TRBJ1-2, with D possibly being TRBD1 (6 bases). The CDR3 is made up of 12 amino acids. Germline V lookup: CDR1 SGHKS, CDR2 YYEKEE (reference sequence). The CDR3, as DNA: TGTGCCAGCACCAAGCCCGGGCAGGGGAAGGCCTTC. Translating gives CASTKPGQGKAF.

This clone was counted once. CDR3 nucleotides: TGTGCCAGCAGTCCCCGTAGCCCCCGGTCAGGGGGCGGAAACATTCAGTACTTC. Its translation: CASSPRSPRSGGGNIQYF. This chain connects TRBV27 to TRBJ2-4; 8 positions agree with TRBD1. CDR1 and CDR2 from the germline V gene are MNHEY and SMNVEV (reference sequence). The trim removed 5 bases at V and 6 bases at J, leaving 18 bases unmatched. The CDR3 length is 18 residues.

V usage is TRBV27 and J usage is TRBJ2-7, with TRBD2 matching 8 bases. This CDR3 contains 13 residues. Germline V gene data show CDR1 as MNHEY and CDR2 as SMNVEV (reference sequence). V dropped 2 bases and J dropped 6; count of bases not matched to a gene: 3. The CDR3 DNA reads as TGTGCCAGCAGTTTAGATCTAGCGGGCGAGCAGTACTTC. Encoded protein: CASSLDLAGEQYF.

The V call is TRBV11-3, the J call TRBJ2-1; TRBD1 or TRBD2 may be the D gene (5 bases each). The CDR3 consists of 16 residues. V was shortened by 0 bases and J by 5 bases, with 14 bases between the two germline ends. Germline CDR1 is SGHNT and CDR2 is YENEEA. The CDR3 sequence is CASSLDGASPDNEQFF. The DNA for the CDR3 is TGTGCCAGCAGCTTAGATGGGGCTAGCCCTGACAATGAGCAGTTCTTC.

Comment on this clone: The identical CDR3 is also encoded by other nucleotide sequences in the sample. This chain links TRBV9 with TRBJ2-1; a possible D gene is TRBD2 (6 bases). CDR3 length: 15 residues. CDR1 SGDLS and CDR2 YYNGEE come from the germline V gene. Trimming took off 0 bases at V and 2 bases at J, with 9 bases between the two ends. The CDR3 nucleotides read TGTGCCAGCAGCGTAGCGGGGGAAACCTACAATGAGCAGTTCTTC. Its translation: CASSVAGETYNEQFF.

To note about this clone: At the DNA level, this CDR3 is encoded by other sequences in the same sample as well. The genes are TRBV4-2 and TRBJ2-1; 10 positions match TRBD2. Germline loops: CDR1 LGHNA, CDR2 YNFKEQ. The CDR3 totals 15 residues. V was pared by 4 bases and J by 3 bases, with 3 bases of the junction left unmatched. This CDR3 is CASSPRLAGYNEQFF. CDR3 sequence (DNA): TGTGCCAGCAGCCCCCGACTAGCGGGCTACAATGAGCAGTTCTTC.

V is TRBV6-6 and J is TRBJ2-2; no firm D call. CDR1 and CDR2 from the germline V gene are MNHNY and SVGAGI (reference sequence). The CDR3 consists of 15 residues. The V end was cut by 3 bases, the J end by 5 bases, with 13 bases between. The CDR3 loop is CASSYTRQPTGELFF. The CDR3 region has the DNA TGTGCCAGCAGTTATACGAGACAACCAACCGGGGAGCTGTTTTTT.

The chain employs TRBV27 and TRBJ2-1, with 8 bases identical to TRBD1. Germline values: CDR1 MNHEY, CDR2 SMNVEV (reference sequence). J lost 5 bases, V lost 5 bases, and 11 bases had no gene match. The CDR3 covers 16 residues. CDR3 coding DNA: TGTGCCAGCAGTCCCCCCTTTGGACAGGGAAACAATGAGCAGTTCTTC. Protein: CASSPPFGQGNNEQFF.

CDR3 in DNA: TGTGCCAGCAGTCCCGGGACCAACGATAACTATGGCTACACCTTC. Translation: CASSPGTNDNYGYTF. The chain links TRBV6-1 to TRBJ1-2, with D possibly TRBD1 on 5 matching bases. Trimming cost V 5 bases and J 1 base, with 14 bases left between them. The CDR3 contains 15 residues. Germline V lookup: CDR1 MNHNS, CDR2 SASEGT.

This sequence joins TRBV28 and TRBJ2-7; TRBD2 might be the D (5 bases). V was shortened by 3 bases and J by 5 bases, with 14 bases between the two germline ends. Germline loops: CDR1 MDHEN, CDR2 SYDVKM. This CDR3 has 14 amino acids. The DNA of the CDR3 is TGTGCCAGCAGTTTTGGGAGTGGTGGAAACGAGCAGTACTTC. Translation gives CASSFGSGGNEQYF.

V usage is TRBV4-3 and J usage is TRBJ2-1; the match to TRBD2 covers 12 bases. This CDR3 contains 20 residues. The trim removed 0 bases at V and 3 bases at J, leaving 12 bases unmatched. Germline V gene sequence: CDR1 LGHNA, CDR2 YSLEER. The CDR3 here is CASSQDKVLAGGPDYNEQFF. The CDR3 bases are TGCGCCAGCAGCCAAGATAAGGTACTAGCGGGAGGCCCAGACTACAATGAGCAGTTCTTC.

This clone was recorded only once. The V and J genes are TRBV19 and TRBJ1-5; 10 bases are a match to TRBD1. The ends lost 5 bases at V and 4 bases at J; junction bases unmatched: 8. This CDR3 contains 16 residues. In germline, CDR1 is LNHDA, CDR2 SQIVND (reference sequence). The CDR3 is CASSPWDRGGNQPQHF. CDR3 in DNA: TGTGCCAGTAGTCCGTGGGACAGGGGAGGTAATCAGCCCCAGCATTTT.

V and J are TRBV4-1 and TRBJ2-2; the D is unclear. The CDR3 runs 15 residues. The V gene lost 1 base and the J gene lost 1 base, with 7 bases spanning the gap. Germline CDR1 MGHRA, CDR2 YSYEKL. This chain's CDR3 is CASSQGSENTGELFF. In DNA, the CDR3 is TGCGCCAGCAGCCAAGGTTCGGAGAACACCGGGGAGCTGTTTTTT.

This clone was observed once. The chain's CDR3 is CASSPADFGTGELFF. CDR3 bases: TGTGCCAGCTCACCAGCGGACTTTGGTACCGGGGAGCTGTTTTTT. The chain is built from TRBV18 and TRBJ2-2; possible D gene TRBD2, 5 bases. Germline V gene data show CDR1 as KGHSH and CDR2 as LQKENI. V dropped 2 bases and J dropped 5 bases, with 12 bases sitting between them. This CDR3 has 15 residues.

V is TRBV28 and J is TRBJ2-2, with a weak D call TRBD1 (5 bases). V gave up 3 bases and J gave up 6 bases, with 8 bases separating them. There are 13 residues in the CDR3. Germline CDR1 reads MDHEN; CDR2 reads SYDVKM. The CDR3 protein is CASSLGRAGELFF. CDR3 in DNA: TGTGCCAGCAGTTTGGGGCGCGCCGGGGAGCTGTTTTTT.